This T cell receptor (beta chain) was obtained from a study of cytomegalovirus exposure and HLA in healthy donors. Study overall: Among several hundred genotyped donors, approximately 80% fell in the Caucasian-associated ancestry cluster. Findings and limits, study-wide: Among donors in an Asian-associated ancestry cluster, a later analysis reportedly found fewer N-insertions than the roughly 610-donor mean. Highest at DRB1 and lowest at HLA-C, TCR association rates differed among HLA loci in a later analysis.

This PCR relied on a set of 60 Vbeta primers and 13 Jbeta primers. Profiling relied on immunoSEQ multiplex PCR, and the TCRdb table lists in-frame clones only, not all of them. The sample carries 80,000 to 100,000 clones, over 75% recorded once. There are 14 residues in the CDR3. The germline V gene encodes CDR1 LNHDA and CDR2 SQIVND (reference sequence). V lost 1 base and J 2 bases, leaving 5 bases between the germline ends. In its sample, this clone was seen a few times. Its cognate antigen is unknown. Material for sequencing was PBMCs. This receptor was taken from a man between 50 and 59 years old in good health and CMV-seropositive. The chain combines TRBV19 with TRBJ2-2; D gene unclear. CDR3 sequence reads: CASSIAVNTGELFF. CDR3 coding DNA: TGTGCCAGTAGTATAGCGGTTAACACCGGGGAGCTGTTTTTT.